These T cell receptor beta chains were read from a single sample in a study of glioma-infiltrating T cells. TCRdb reprocessed the multiplex PCR reads via MiXCR and lists one record per CDR3 protein. Of 100,000 to 150,000 distinct CDR3 sequences listed, about 25% are singletons. The sequenced sample was glioma tissue, nonneoplastic brain tissue, or PBMCs (not recorded which). The source of these receptors is a human donor with low-grade glioma or glioblastoma, undergoing nonglioma brain surgery, or in good health (not recorded which). Each CDR3 is given with its conserved first and last residue. Each record gives: clone size, CDR3 length, D gene, V gene, J gene, CDR3 protein, CDR3 DNA. A D gene is named only where the DNA matches it firmly. Only some rows state a clone size, as once, few, many or a class for expanded clones.

>NA|15|NA|TRBV20-1|TRBJ1-6
CSARNRDSYNSPLHF
TGCAGTGCTAGAAACAGGGACTCCTATAATTCACCCCTCCACTTT
>many|14|TRBD1|TRBV27|TRBJ1-5
CASRRQGLGQPQHF
TGTGCCAGCAGAAGACAGGGGCTGGGTCAGCCCCAGCATTTT
>NA|13|NA|TRBV10-3|TRBJ1-1
CAISGTANTEAFF
TGTGCCATCAGCGGAACAGCAAACACTGAAGCTTTCTTT
>NA|14|NA|TRBV24-1|TRBJ2-2
CATSEAAPTGELFF
TGTGCCACCAGTGAGGCAGCCCCAACCGGGGAGCTGTTTTTT
>few|16|NA|TRBV9|TRBJ2-1
CASSVAVGDGINEQFF
TGTGCCAGCAGCGTAGCGGTTGGGGACGGAATCAATGAGCAGTTCTTC
>few|15|NA|TRBV28|TRBJ1-4
CASSLGGNLNEKLFF
TGTGCCAGCAGTTTGGGGGGAAACCTTAATGAAAAACTGTTTTTT
>few|14|NA|TRBV12-3/TRBV12-4|TRBJ2-1
CASRTPGPYNEQFF
TGTGCCAGCAGAACGCCAGGACCTTACAATGAGCAGTTCTTC
>many|17|NA|TRBV3-1|TRBJ2-1
CASRGRALPTGQYEQFF
TGTGCCAGCAGAGGCAGGGCGTTACCCACCGGACAATATGAGCAGTTCTTC
>many|14|NA|TRBV25-1|TRBJ1-5
CASSGGGVHQPQHF
TGTGCCAGCAGCGGGGGAGGGGTGCATCAGCCCCAGCATTTT
>few|15|TRBD1|TRBV6-1|TRBJ2-4
CASSEQGAAKNIQYF
TGTGCCAGCAGTGAACAGGGGGCAGCCAAAAACATTCAGTACTTC
>few|14|TRBD2|TRBV4-1|TRBJ2-5
CASVRRGGQETQYF
TGCGCCAGCGTCCGGCGGGGGGGGCAAGAGACCCAGTACTTC
>few|12|NA|TRBV29-1|TRBJ2-1
CSVDINYNEQFF
TGCAGCGTGGACATCAACTACAATGAGCAGTTCTTC
>NA|11|NA|TRBV7-9|TRBJ1-1
CASSLEVEAFF
TGTGCCAGCAGCTTAGAGGTGGAAGCTTTCTTT
>NA|16|NA|TRBV14|TRBJ2-2
CASSPQGRANTGELFF
TGTGCCAGCAGCCCCCAGGGGCGAGCGAACACCGGGGAGCTGTTTTTT
>few|13|NA|TRBV6-4|TRBJ1-1
CASRREANTEAFF
TGTGCCAGCCGACGGGAGGCGAACACTGAAGCTTTCTTT